One and the same sample provided the 14 T cell receptor beta chains below, sequenced in a study of blood T cell repertoires in COVID-19. The table came from immunoSEQ multiplex PCR; TCRdb's copy has only in-frame clones and leaves some out. Of hundreds of thousands of clones listed, around 85% are singletons. The sample comprised PBMCs or T cells enriched from blood (not recorded which). The origin of the receptors is a man aged 30-40 years who had recovered from COVID-19.

The V gene is TRBV9, the J gene TRBJ2-5; D possibly corresponds to TRBD1 (7 bases). Germline V gene data show CDR1 as SGDLS and CDR2 as YYNGEE. This CDR3 spans 15 amino acids. The germline V and J ends were trimmed by 0 bases and 3 bases, with 12 bases remaining between them. The CDR3: CASSVAGGYEETQYF. DNA of the CDR3: TGTGCCAGCAGCGTAGCAGGGGGGTACGAAGAGACCCAGTACTTC. Filled out from reference TRBV9 and TRBJ2-5, the complete variable domain reads DSGVTQTPKHLITATGQRVTLRCSPRSGDLSVYWYQQSLDQGLQFLIQYYNGEERAKGNILERFSAQQFPDLHSELNLSSLELGDSALYFCASSVAGGYEETQYFGPGTRLLVL.

The chain has TRBV7-2 and TRBJ2-3; 8 nucleotides match TRBD2. With V trimmed by 1 base and J by 4 bases, 4 bases remained unmatched. CDR1 SGHTA and CDR2 FQGNSA come from the germline V gene. The length of the CDR3 is 15 residues. CDR3 DNA sequence: TGTGCCAGCAGCTTAGGCGGACTAGCCGCAGATACGCAGTATTTT. Residues: CASSLGGLAADTQYF.

DNA for the CDR3: TGTGCCAGCAGCGCCGGACAGGGGCCTTTGAACACTGAAGCTTTCTTT. Its protein product is CASSAGQGPLNTEAFF. The chain employs TRBV9 and TRBJ1-1, with 9 bases lining up with TRBD1. The length of the CDR3 is 16 residues. Germline CDR1 and CDR2: SGDLS and YYNGEE. J was trimmed by 0 bases and V by 3 bases; bases with no gene match: 6. Variable domain in full (rest from reference TRBV9 and TRBJ1-1): DSGVTQTPKHLITATGQRVTLRCSPRSGDLSVYWYQQSLDQGLQFLIQYYNGEERAKGNILERFSAQQFPDLHSELNLSSLELGDSALYFCASSAGQGPLNTEAFFGQGTRLTVV.

CDR3 bases: TGTGCCAGCAGCTTGTATGACACCCTAAACACTGAAGCTTTCTTT. As protein: CASSLYDTLNTEAFF. This chain uses TRBV5-8 with TRBJ1-1; D uncertain. Trimming took off 1 base at V and 2 bases at J, with 12 bases between the two ends. Germline loops: CDR1 SGHTS, CDR2 YDEGEE. The CDR3 is 15 amino acids.

This clone was seen at least ten times. The chain carries TRBV6-1 and TRBJ1-5; no clear D gene. The V end was cut by 4 bases, the J end by 0 bases, with 13 bases between. From germline, CDR1 is MNHNS and CDR2 SASEGT. The CDR3 is 16 residues long. CDR3 sequence: CASSARGPNSNQPQHF. The CDR3 DNA is TGTGCCAGCAGTGCCCGCGGGCCTAATAGCAATCAGCCCCAGCATTTT.

Written as DNA, the CDR3 is TGTGCCAGCAGGTCCGGGACTAACTATGGCTACACCTTC. Translating gives CASRSGTNYGYTF. The genes are TRBV27 and TRBJ1-2; D gene unclear. Germline assignment: CDR1 MNHEY and CDR2 SMNVEV (reference sequence). This CDR3 is 13 amino acids long. The ends were cut back, 6 bases at V and 0 bases at J, with 8 bases in the middle.

The V call is TRBV12-3 or TRBV12-4, the J call TRBJ1-1; no definite D call. V gave up 7 bases and J gave up 5 bases, with 11 bases separating them. CDR3 length: 12 residues. CDR3 sequence: CASNRPGTEAFF. CDR3 DNA sequence: TGTGCCAGCAATCGTCCCGGGACTGAAGCTTTCTTT.

The chain recombines TRBV27 with TRBJ2-4; TRBD1 matches 8 bases. This CDR3 contains 14 residues. Germline loops: CDR1 MNHEY, CDR2 SMNVEV (reference sequence). Trimming took 5 bases from V and 6 from J; bases not matched to a gene: 6. Here the CDR3 DNA reads TGTGCCAGCAGTATCAGGGGGCTCGGAAACATTCAGTACTTC. Translating gives CASSIRGLGNIQYF.

The gene calls are TRBV29-1 and TRBJ1-4, with TRBD1 matching over 8 bases. CDR3 length equals 14 residues. J was trimmed by 5 bases and V by 1 base; bases with no gene match: 3. The germline gives CDR1 SQVTM, CDR2 ANQGSEA. CDR3 loop: CSVEAGTGNEKLFF. The CDR3 bases are TGCAGCGTTGAAGCCGGGACAGGCAATGAAAAACTGTTTTTT. Full variable domain (rest looked up from reference TRBV29-1 and TRBJ1-4): SAVISQKPSRDICQRGTSLTIQCQVDSQVTMMFWYRQQPGQSLTLIATANQGSEATYESGFVIDKFPISRPNLTFSTLTVSNMSPEDSSIYLCSVEAGTGNEKLFFGSGTQLSVL.

In this sample, this clone turned up a few times. The J gene is TRBJ2-2, the V gene TRBV25-1; D is perhaps TRBD1 (6 bases). V shed 4 bases and J shed 9 bases, with 18 bases lying between them. Germline V CDR1 and CDR2: MGHDK, SYGVNS. The CDR3 is 15 residues long. CDR3 loop: CASSGHAPGTRELFF. The CDR3 bases are TGTGCCAGCAGTGGCCATGCTCCAGGGACACGGGAGCTGTTTTTT. The variable domain in full, with the rest retrieved from reference TRBV25-1 and TRBJ2-2, is EADIYQTPRYLVIGTGKKITLECSQTMGHDKMYWYQQDPGMELHLIHYSYGVNSTEKGDLSSESTVSRIRTEHFPLTLESARPSHTSQYLCASSGHAPGTRELFFGEGSRLTVL.

This clone was seen only a few times. This chain connects TRBV7-3 to TRBJ2-5; TRBD2 aligns across 8 bases. Germline V lookup: CDR1 SGHTA, CDR2 FQGTGA. The CDR3 consists of 13 residues. V gave up 8 bases and J gave up 5 bases; unmatched junction bases: 7. The CDR3 DNA is TGTGCCAGCGGAGCGGGGGCCGGGGAGACCCAGTACTTC. It codes for CASGAGAGETQYF. Combining the CDR3 with reference TRBV7-3 and TRBJ2-5 gives the whole variable domain GAGVSQTPSNKVTEKGKYVELRCDPISGHTALYWYRQSLGQGPEFLIYFQGTGAADDSGLPNDRFFAVRPEGSVSTLKIQRTERGDSAVYLCASGAGAGETQYFGPGTRLLVL.

V usage is TRBV9 and J usage is TRBJ2-2; 7 bases line up with TRBD2. The CDR3 runs 15 residues. J lost 1 base, V lost 2 bases, and 2 bases had no gene match. CDR1 and CDR2 from the germline V gene are SGDLS and YYNGEE. CDR3 amino acids: CASSVGGGNTGELFF. CDR3 DNA: TGTGCCAGCAGCGTGGGCGGGGGGAACACCGGGGAGCTGTTTTTT.

The chain employs TRBV9 and TRBJ2-1; the match to TRBD2 covers 7 bases. The CDR3 is 13 residues long. CDR1 and CDR2 from the germline V gene are SGDLS and YYNGEE. The ends lost 3 bases at V and 4 bases at J; junction bases unmatched: 1. The CDR3 coding sequence is TGTGCCAGCAGCGCCGGGGGGTACAATGAGCAGTTCTTC. It translates to CASSAGGYNEQFF.

The chain has TRBV19 and TRBJ2-3; D gene ambiguous. CDR1 is LNHDA, CDR2 SQIVND, per germline (reference sequence). Trimming removed 5 bases at V and 5 bases at J, with 8 bases between. This CDR3 contains 12 residues. The CDR3 reads CASSADQDTQYF. The CDR3 nucleotides are TGTGCCAGTAGTGCGGATCAAGATACGCAGTATTTT.